Each of the 15 T cell receptor beta chains below was sequenced from the same sample in a study of blood T cell repertoires in COVID-19. The assay was immunoSEQ multiplex PCR, and TCRdb's table has in-frame clones only and misses some. The sample comprises tens of thousands of clones, more than 75% of which are singletons, and 3.5% to 5% rests with the top ten. The material sequenced was peripheral blood. The receptors derive from a human donor in a cohort sampled during active COVID-19.

This clone was counted a single time. The rearrangement uses TRBV20-1 and TRBJ2-1, with D possibly being TRBD1 (5 bases). The CDR3 is made up of 15 amino acids. Germline V gives CDR1 DFQATT, CDR2 SNEGSKA (reference sequence). V lost 3 bases and J lost 5, with 17 bases in between. The CDR3 spells CSASGHQHTDNEQFF. As DNA, the CDR3 is TGCAGTGCTAGTGGACACCAGCACACTGACAATGAGCAGTTCTTC.

The chain uses TRBV7-7 and TRBJ2-5, with a tentative D call TRBD2 (6 bases). Germline CDR1 and CDR2: SSHAT and FNYEAQ (reference sequence). V was trimmed by 6 bases and J by 3 bases, leaving 11 bases between them. The CDR3 runs to 13 residues. The CDR3 coding sequence is TGTGCCAGCAGTGTCGGCGGGGAAGAGACCCAGTACTTC. Residues: CASSVGGEETQYF.

The V gene is TRBV7-8, the J gene TRBJ1-2; no firm D call. V lost 3 bases and J lost 14, with 22 bases in between. The CDR3 is made up of 14 amino acids. The germline CDR1 and CDR2 sequences are SGHVS and FQNEAQ. The CDR3 coding sequence is TGTGCCAGCAGCTTGGAAACATCCGGCCACCCCGGGACCTTC. Translating gives CASSLETSGHPGTF.

CDR3 bases: TGCGCCAGCAGCCAAGAATACGGGAACTACTACGAGCAGTACTTC. Its translation: CASSQEYGNYYEQYF. The chain carries TRBV4-3 and TRBJ2-7; D perhaps matches TRBD2 (5 bases). CDR3 size: 15 residues. The V gene's germline CDR1 is LGHNA and CDR2 YSLEER. Trimming shortened V by 0 bases and J by 3 bases, and 12 bases separated the two germline ends.

The chain carries TRBV21-1 and TRBJ1-2; TRBD1, the table's D call, lacks a check against the DNA. TRBV21-1 is listed as a pseudogene. This CDR3 comprises 17 residues. CDR3 bases: TGTGCCGGAGGCCACCCGGGACAGCGACCCCCTAACTATGGCTACACCTTC. Protein: CAGGHPGQRPPNYGYTF.

The chain links TRBV30 to TRBJ1-2; the match to TRBD1 covers 7 bases. The CDR3 has 14 amino acids. Germline V gene sequence: CDR1 GTSNPN, CDR2 SVGIG (reference sequence). CDR3 sequence: CAFDRALPMKGYTF. The CDR3 nucleotides are TGTGCTTTCGACAGGGCCCTCCCTATGAAGGGCTACACCTTC.

The gene calls are TRBV3-1 (or the pseudogene TRBV3-2) and TRBJ1-1; 11 bases map to TRBD1. CDR3 length equals 18 residues. Germline assignment: CDR1 LGHDT and CDR2 YNNKEL (reference sequence). V shed 4 bases, J shed 2 bases, and the junction held 12 bases outside the gene matches. The CDR3 sequence: CASSPFGTGGRTNTEAFF. CDR3 in DNA: TGTGCCAGCAGCCCGTTCGGGACAGGGGGACGGACTAACACTGAAGCTTTCTTT.

The V call is TRBV19, the J call TRBJ2-7; 9 nucleotides agree with TRBD2. V lost 3 bases to trimming and J lost 2 bases; unmatched junction nucleotides: 5. The CDR3 contains 15 residues. CDR1 is LNHDA and CDR2 is SQIVND in the germline V gene (reference sequence). CDR3 in amino acids: CASSMASGRPYEQYF. The CDR3 DNA is TGTGCCAGTAGTATGGCGAGCGGGAGGCCCTACGAGCAGTACTTC.

The rearrangement joins TRBV6-2 or TRBV6-3 to TRBJ1-6; D gene ambiguous. CDR3 length equals 12 residues. Looked up from germline, CDR1 is MNHEY and CDR2 is SVGEGT. Trimming pared 4 bases from V and 9 bases from J, leaving 7 bases between. In DNA form, the CDR3 reads TGTGCCAGCAGTTTAAGAGGTTCACCCCTCCACTTT. Translating it yields CASSLRGSPLHF.

Only one count was recorded for this clone. The chain is built from TRBV18 and TRBJ2-5; tentative D call: TRBD2 (6 bases). This CDR3 spans 15 amino acids. The V gene lost 3 bases and the J gene lost 2 bases, with 13 bases spanning the gap. The germline gives CDR1 KGHSH, CDR2 LQKENI. CDR3 nucleotide sequence: TGTGCCAGCTCACCTTGGGGGGAAGGGCAAGAGACCCAGTACTTC. Translated: CASSPWGEGQETQYF.

The CDR3 DNA sequence: TGTGCCAGTAGTATGGGGATTGGGAGCACTGAAGCTTTCTTT. As protein: CASSMGIGSTEAFF. V gene TRBV19 combines with J gene TRBJ1-1, with D uncertain. Between the trimmed V and J ends, which lost 3 bases and 4 bases, there was a span of 12 bases. CDR1 LNHDA and CDR2 SQIVND come from the germline V gene (reference sequence). This CDR3 is 14 amino acids long.

V gene TRBV6-1 combines with J gene TRBJ1-3; D unresolved. Between the trimmed V and J ends, which lost 1 base and 2 bases, there was a span of 6 bases. This CDR3 is built from 14 residues. CDR1 and CDR2 from the germline V gene are MNHNS and SASEGT. The CDR3 DNA reads as TGTGCCAGCAGTGAAGGGACTGCTGGAAACACCATATATTTT. Translated: CASSEGTAGNTIYF.

This chain links TRBV29-1 with TRBJ1-4; possibly TRBD1 for D (6 bases). Germline V gene sequence: CDR1 SQVTM, CDR2 ANQGSEA. The V gene lost 6 bases and the J gene lost 7 bases, with 12 bases spanning the gap. The CDR3 extends over 12 amino acids. CDR3 region: CSVGRGGEKLFF. CDR3 coding DNA: TGCAGCGTGGGGAGGGGGGGTGAAAAACTGTTTTTT.

V usage is TRBV2 and J usage is TRBJ2-1, with 9 bases matching TRBD2. With V trimmed by 9 bases and J by 4 bases, 13 bases remained unmatched. Germline V gives CDR1 SNHLY, CDR2 FYNNEI. CDR3 length: 16 residues. The CDR3 coding sequence is TGTGCCAGGATGACTAGCGGAACACCCGCTTACAATGAGCAGTTCTTC. Translating gives CARMTSGTPAYNEQFF.

The chain recombines TRBV30 with TRBJ2-7; perhaps TRBD1 as D (9 bases). CDR1 GTSNPN and CDR2 SVGIG come from the germline V gene (reference sequence). Trimming shortened V by 5 bases and J by 1 base, and 18 bases separated the two germline ends. The CDR3 consists of 15 residues. The CDR3 nucleotides are TGTGCCTGGTCCGGGGGGGGGACAGGGTCCTACGAGCAGTACTTC. The encoded protein is CAWSGGGTGSYEQYF.